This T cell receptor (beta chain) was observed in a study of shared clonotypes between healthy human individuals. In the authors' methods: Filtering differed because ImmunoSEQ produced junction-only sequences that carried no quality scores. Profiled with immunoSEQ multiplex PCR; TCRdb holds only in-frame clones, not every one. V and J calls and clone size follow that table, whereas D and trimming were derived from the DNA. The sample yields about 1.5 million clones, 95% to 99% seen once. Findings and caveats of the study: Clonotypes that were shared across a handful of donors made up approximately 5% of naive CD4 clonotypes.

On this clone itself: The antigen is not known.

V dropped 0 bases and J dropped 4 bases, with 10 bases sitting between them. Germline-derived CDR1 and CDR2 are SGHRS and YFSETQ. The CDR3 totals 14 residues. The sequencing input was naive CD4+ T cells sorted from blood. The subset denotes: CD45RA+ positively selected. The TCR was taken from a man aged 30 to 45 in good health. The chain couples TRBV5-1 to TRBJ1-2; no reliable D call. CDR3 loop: CASSLEVARYGYTF. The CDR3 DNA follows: TGCGCCAGCAGCTTGGAGGTGGCGCGCTATGGCTACACCTTC.